This paragraph reports one TCR beta chain. Its antigen remains unidentified. There were at least 5.5 micrograms of total RNA extracted from every sample. Sample-barcoded 5' priming and a J-beta primer mix drove a second PCR of about 6 to 12 cycles. Tagging of each cDNA molecule was performed by a template-switch adaptor with 12 random nucleotides. Sequencing yielded, for each sample, at least 2.5 million paired-end reads carrying CDR3. TCRdb called the 5' RACE reads again in MiXCR, with one record for every CDR3 protein. Among 790,000 or so distinct CDR3 sequences listed, 56% were seen once. CDR1 and CDR2 (germline): LGHNA, YNFKEQ. V was trimmed by 6 bases and J by 5 bases, leaving 11 bases between them. The CDR3 runs 13 residues. This entry belongs to a study of blood T cells in healthy people across ages. Study-level results: Whereas aged donors had fewer naive CD4+ cells, long-lived donors had more of them and higher diversity.

The source material was blood. The origin of this receptor is a man between 40 and 49 years old in good health. This chain connects TRBV4-2 to TRBJ2-1; D unclear. The CDR3 protein is CASRLIPDNEQFF. DNA for the CDR3: TGTGCCAGCAGACTTATTCCGGACAATGAGCAGTTCTTC.